The source of this T cell receptor beta chain is a study of blood T cell repertoires in COVID-19. Background on the study: The analysed material was cDNA or gDNA that came from T cells, B-cell-depleted T cells, or PBMCs.

As handled by the study authors: Amplification of reference gene primers was used by the study to estimate nucleated cell counts. TCRdb's copy holds only in-frame clones and misses some; the assay was immunoSEQ multiplex PCR. V and J calls and clone size are those listed in that table; D and trimming were worked out from the DNA. The data show roughly 150,000 clones, about 83% seen once. Seattle researchers signed up patients amid active infection and tracked them longitudinally. The sample consisted of peripheral blood. The receptor comes from a woman older than 75 with COVID-19, enrolled during active disease.

The CDR3 bases are TGCGCCAGCAGCTCGGGGGGGCTTCGGTATGGCTACACCTTC. It yields the protein CASSSGGLRYGYTF. The chain is built from TRBV5-1 and TRBJ1-2, with D maybe TRBD1 (6 bases). Germline V gives CDR1 SGHRS, CDR2 YFSETQ. The V and J ends lost 3 bases and 5 bases respectively, with 14 bases between them. This CDR3 comprises 14 residues.